The 6 T cell receptor beta chains reported below all come from one sample, sequenced in a study of early T cells in non-severe SARS-CoV-2 infection. One entry per CDR3 protein results from TCRdb running MiXCR on the 5' RACE reads. The table lists about 130,000 distinct CDR3 sequences, approximately 15% of them singletons, with 20% to 25% in the top ten. Sequencing was carried out using whole blood. The origin of the receptors is an adult who was a healthcare worker with PCR-confirmed SARS-CoV-2 infection or an uninfected control (not recorded which).

This sequence joins TRBV12-3 or TRBV12-4 and TRBJ1-1; 12 bases fit TRBD1. V lost 6 bases to trimming and J lost 5 bases; unmatched junction nucleotides: 7. CDR3 length equals 15 residues. CDR3 region: CASRTGTGGWTEAFF. The CDR3 DNA follows: TGTGCCAGCAGGACCGGGACAGGGGGCTGGACTGAAGCTTTCTTT.

This chain links TRBV25-1 with TRBJ1-2, with 7 bases that match TRBD1. Trimming removed 2 bases from V and 6 bases from J; junction bases left unmatched: 6. This CDR3 has 14 amino acids. Germline CDR1 reads MGHDK; CDR2 reads SYGVNS. CDR3 protein: CASSERGRGDGYTF. CDR3 nucleotides: TGTGCCAGCAGTGAAAGGGGCAGGGGGGATGGCTACACCTTC.

The rearrangement links TRBV4-1 to TRBJ2-1; 10 bases are shared with TRBD2. CDR3 length: 15 amino acids. From germline, CDR1 is MGHRA and CDR2 YSYEKL. With 5 bases clipped from V and 5 bases from J, the junction kept 6 bases outside the gene matches. The CDR3 loop reads CASSYQAGGNNEQFF. The CDR3 region has the DNA TGCGCCAGCAGCTACCAAGCGGGGGGGAACAATGAGCAGTTCTTC.

V gene TRBV10-3 combines with J gene TRBJ2-5, with D possibly being TRBD1 (5 bases). This CDR3 has 14 amino acids. V lost 6 bases to trimming and J lost 1 base, with 12 bases between them. In germline, CDR1 is ENHRY, CDR2 SYGVKD. CDR3 sequence reads: CAIRYDRLQETQYF. In DNA form, the CDR3 reads TGTGCCATCAGATATGACAGACTCCAAGAGACCCAGTACTTC.

In this sample, this clonotype turned up a few times. The chain recombines TRBV18 with TRBJ2-3; 9 positions agree with TRBD1. The CDR3 contains 16 residues. Germline V gives CDR1 KGHSH, CDR2 LQKENI. V was pared by 2 bases and J by 5 bases, with 8 bases of the junction left unmatched. The CDR3 sequence: CASSPSGTGIIDTQYF. In DNA, the CDR3 is TGTGCCAGCTCACCATCTGGGACAGGGATCATAGATACGCAGTATTTT.

This clonotype was counted between two and nine times. The chain combines TRBV4-1 with TRBJ2-7; D possibly corresponds to TRBD2 (6 bases). The germline gives CDR1 MGHRA, CDR2 YSYEKL. The V end lost 3 bases, the J end lost 5 bases, and 17 bases lay between the germline ends. The length of the CDR3 is 15 residues. The DNA for the CDR3 is TGCGCCAGCAGCCACGGTCCGTTAGGCGGGGACGAGCAGTACTTC. It specifies CASSHGPLGGDEQYF.